The 21 T cell receptor beta chains given below trace back to one sample, sequenced in a study of immune aging and cytomegalovirus after organ transplant (dated by TCRdb to the early 2020s). No antigen has been assigned to these receptors. Receptor libraries were prepared by single-cell sequencing. TCRdb records Illumina NovaSeq 6000 as the sequencer. The BD Rhapsody Targeted mRNA and AbSeq Reagent Kit, in a microwell format, was used for cell capture and library preparation. Clones were called with MiXCR by TCRdb after fastp trimmed the public reads at Q25, and only in-frame beta chains were retained. CDR3 protein sequences are deduplicated, and each keeps its most common genes and DNA. The sample data list roughly 20,000 distinct CDR3 sequences, and roughly a third of these were observed just once. The ten largest clones take up less than 30% of the sample. What the time point label conveys for this sample: five sample-tagged time points from pre-transplant (day -1) to day 368 post-transplant, pooled.

This sample comprised CMV peptide-activated CD4+ and CD8+ T cells sorted from blood, obtained at five time points, pooled. Reading the label with the study, this specimen's cell subset or site is: sorted CD8+CD137+ and CD4+CD154+ T cells after roughly 13 h CMV IE-1 peptide stimulation. Every receptor here comes from a female donor who had a heart transplant and CMV viremia.

The CDR3 nucleotides read TGCAGTGCTAGGATATCGGACAGCCCTTCGGAAGCTTTCTTT. This encodes CSARISDSPSEAFF. The chain employs TRBV20-1 and TRBJ1-1, with D perhaps matching TRBD1 (6 bases). V was cut by 3 bases and J by 8 bases, with 19 bases left in between. The CDR3 sequence is 14 residues long. Looked up from germline, CDR1 is DFQATT and CDR2 is SNEGSKA (reference sequence).

The chain recombines TRBV5-1 with TRBJ2-3; 12 nucleotides agree with TRBD2. With V trimmed by 0 bases and J by 4 bases, 3 bases remained unmatched. The CDR3 has 16 amino acids. Looked up from germline, CDR1 is SGHRS and CDR2 is YFSETQ. The CDR3 DNA follows: TGCGCCAGCAGCTTGGGGACTAGCGGGACATCAGATACGCAGTATTTT. Residues: CASSLGTSGTSDTQYF.

The chain links TRBV6-1 to TRBJ2-6; D is possibly TRBD2 (5 bases). This CDR3 is 18 amino acids long. Germline-derived CDR1 and CDR2 are MNHNS and SASEGT. Trimming shortened V by 5 bases and J by 1 base, and 18 bases separated the two germline ends. As DNA, the CDR3 is TGTGCCAGCAGTACTCGGGGAGTAGTAGGATCTGGGGCCAACGTCCTGACTTTC. It yields the protein CASSTRGVVGSGANVLTF.

This chain connects TRBV5-1 to TRBJ2-5; D perhaps matches TRBD1 (6 bases). Germline V gene lookup returns CDR1 SGHRS and CDR2 YFSETQ. The V and J ends lost 2 bases and 3 bases respectively, with 11 bases between them. The CDR3 extends over 14 amino acids. The CDR3 is CASSFRGIKETQYF. The CDR3 coding sequence is TGCGCCAGCAGCTTCAGGGGAATAAAAGAGACCCAGTACTTC.

This clonotype was recorded many times. This chain joins TRBV5-4 and TRBJ2-7; D is undetermined. Trimming left V 3 bases short and J 6 bases short, with 13 bases between. CDR3 size: 13 residues. Germline CDR1 is SGHNT and CDR2 is YYREEE (reference sequence). CDR3 nucleotides: TGTGCCAGCAGCTCTCCACTTTCAGGCGAGCAGTACTTC. Translating gives CASSSPLSGEQYF.

This clonotype was seen only a few times. The chain combines TRBV11-2 with TRBJ2-3; TRBD2 matches at 11 bases. Germline V gives CDR1 SGHAT, CDR2 FQNNGV. After removal of 5 bases from V and 10 bases from J, the junction contained 20 bases not matched to a gene. The CDR3 loop spans 18 amino acids. CDR3 sequence (DNA): TGTGCCAGCAGCGCAAAAACTCCTAGCGGGAGGAGGTGGTTGGCGCAGTATTTT. It translates to CASSAKTPSGRRWLAQYF.

In its sample, this clonotype was seen many times. The rearrangement links TRBV5-4 to TRBJ1-3; D gene uncertain. Deletions cut 0 bases from V and 4 bases from J, with 5 bases between. The CDR3 has 13 residues. The germline gives CDR1 SGHNT, CDR2 YYREEE (reference sequence). The CDR3 here is CASSLGHGNTIYF. CDR3 DNA: TGTGCCAGCAGCTTGGGACACGGAAACACCATATATTTT.

This clonotype is medium-sized (0.01 to 0.1%) by share. The chain carries TRBV6-5 and TRBJ2-7; 8 bases are shared with TRBD1. Germline V gives CDR1 MNHEY, CDR2 SVGAGI. With 6 bases clipped from V and 4 bases from J, the junction kept 11 bases outside the gene matches. This CDR3 is 15 amino acids long. This CDR3 is CASSRDRGEKYEQYF. Here the CDR3 DNA reads TGTGCCAGCAGCCGAGACAGGGGCGAAAAGTACGAGCAGTACTTC.

This rearrangement joins TRBV19 to TRBJ2-1; D is unresolved. The germline CDR1 and CDR2 sequences are LNHDA and SQIVND (reference sequence). The CDR3 is 13 amino acids. Trimming shortened V by 0 bases and J by 4 bases, and 4 bases separated the two germline ends. The CDR3: CASSIDSYNEQFF. The DNA of the CDR3 is TGTGCCAGTAGTATAGACAGTTACAATGAGCAGTTCTTC. Full variable domain (rest looked up from reference TRBV19 and TRBJ2-1): DGGITQSPKYLFRKEGQNVTLSCEQNLNHDAMYWYRQDPGQGLRLIYYSQIVNDFQKGDIAEGYSVSREKKESFPLTVTSAQKNPTAFYLCASSIDSYNEQFFGPGTRLTVL.

This clonotype was observed many times. This chain connects TRBV11-2 to TRBJ1-1; 8 positions agree with TRBD1. The V segment lost 0 bases and the J segment 3 bases; nucleotides outside the gene matches: 3. Per germline, CDR1 SGHAT and CDR2 FQNNGV. The CDR3 loop spans 15 amino acids. In DNA, the CDR3 is TGTGCCAGCAGCTTAGACCCAGGGGGCCACACTGAAGCTTTCTTT. It specifies CASSLDPGGHTEAFF.

This clonotype came up a few times. The rearrangement uses TRBV16 and TRBJ2-7, with 9 positions matching TRBD1. The CDR3 runs to 15 residues. The germline V gene has CDR1 KGHSY and CDR2 FQNENV. The V gene end was trimmed by 0 bases and the J gene end by 1 base; junction bases not matched to a gene: 1. The CDR3 DNA follows: TGTGCCAGCAGCCAATCAGACAGGGGGTCCTACGAGCAGTACTTC. Amino acids: CASSQSDRGSYEQYF.

This clonotype was picked up one time. This chain links TRBV2 with TRBJ2-2, with TRBD2 identical over 13 bases. Losses at the gene ends were 7 bases for V and 7 bases for J; bases not matched to a gene: 6. The CDR3 has 15 residues. Germline assignment: CDR1 SNHLY and CDR2 FYNNEI. CDR3 in DNA: TGTGCCAGCAAACTAGCGGGAGGGCAGATCGGGGAGCTGTTTTTT. It yields the protein CASKLAGGQIGELFF.

On this clonotype itself: Lacking the conserved final phenylalanine or tryptophan, this CDR3 likely reflects a read error. The chain links TRBV7-8 to TRBJ2-3; TRBD2 agrees at 9 bases. Germline CDR1 SGHVS, CDR2 FQNEAQ. This CDR3 has 19 amino acids. The CDR3 DNA reads as TGCGCCAGCAGCCTAGTGCCTCTCGGAACTAGCGGGAGCACAGATACGCAGTATCTT. Translated: CASSLVPLGTSGSTDTQYL.

As concerns this clonotype: One end of the junction varies from germline; a read error may be responsible. The J gene is TRBJ1-1, the V gene TRBV18; 7 bases fit TRBD1. The CDR3 length is 16 residues. Germline V gene data show CDR1 as KGHSH and CDR2 as LQKENI. The CDR3 spells CTSSSRQGNLNTEAFF. The CDR3 region has the DNA TGTACCAGCTCATCTCGACAGGGAAATTTGAACACTGAAGCTTTCTTT.

This clonotype was recorded once. V and J are TRBV12-3 or TRBV12-4 and TRBJ1-6, with a possible D match to TRBD1 (5 bases). The CDR3 has 13 residues. Trimming took 7 bases from V and 9 from J, leaving 13 bases between them. This CDR3 reads CASTRERGSPLHF. The CDR3 coding sequence is TGTGCCAGCACCCGAGAGAGGGGTTCACCCCTCCACTTT.

On this clonotype: Because it lacks the conserved phenylalanine or tryptophan at the end, this CDR3 is likely a read error. This rearrangement joins TRBV2 to TRBJ2-2; TRBD1 agrees at 10 bases. CDR3 length: 16 residues. V was clipped by 3 bases and J by 4 bases; unmatched bases: 5. Germline V gene data show CDR1 as SNHLY and CDR2 as FYNNEI. CDR3 sequence: CASSDDRGRSTGELFY. In DNA form, the CDR3 reads TGTGCCAGCAGTGATGACAGGGGGCGGAGCACCGGGGAGCTGTTTTAT.

This clonotype has only a few counts. An end of the junction does not agree with germline; a read error may underlie this. V usage is TRBV5-4 and J usage is TRBJ1-2; TRBD1 matches 7 bases. This CDR3 has 15 residues. From germline, CDR1 is SGHNT and CDR2 YYREEE (reference sequence). The CDR3 sequence is CASSNASTGDYGYIF. CDR3 nucleotide sequence: TGTGCCAGCAGCAACGCATCAACAGGGGACTATGGCTACATCTTC.

By share of the sample, this clonotype is medium-sized (0.01 to 0.1%). V is TRBV6-2 or TRBV6-3 and J is TRBJ2-7; no firm D call. Between the trimmed V and J ends, which lost 5 bases and 6 bases, there was a span of 11 bases. Germline CDR1 MNHEY, CDR2 SVGEGT. The length of the CDR3 is 12 residues. The CDR3 DNA is TGTGCCAGCAGTAATACGGTGGTCGAGCAGTACTTC. Protein product: CASSNTVVEQYF.

V and J are TRBV4-3 and TRBJ2-7, with D perhaps matching TRBD2 (5 bases). Between the trimmed V and J ends, which lost 3 bases and 2 bases, there was a span of 14 bases. The CDR3 runs 15 residues. Per the germline V gene, CDR1 is LGHNA and CDR2 is YSLEER. The chain's CDR3 is CASSQGDDGAYEQYF. The CDR3 nucleotides are TGCGCCAGCAGCCAGGGAGACGACGGCGCCTACGAGCAGTACTTC.

This clonotype was recorded only once. Because it lacks the conserved phenylalanine or tryptophan at the end, this CDR3 is likely a read error. The chain has TRBV6-2 or TRBV6-3 and TRBJ2-7; TRBD2 might be the D (7 bases). V was shortened by 7 bases and J by 4 bases, with 11 bases between the two germline ends. The CDR3 is 12 residues long. CDR1 and CDR2 from the germline V gene are MNHEY and SVGEGT. The CDR3 DNA follows: TGTGCCAGCATGCGGGGGCCTTACGAGCAGTACTCC. Translated, it gives CASMRGPYEQYS.

This clonotype is medium-sized (0.01 to 0.1%) in the sample. The rearrangement links TRBV29-1 to TRBJ2-1, with D maybe TRBD1 (5 bases). V gave up 7 bases and J gave up 4 bases, with 14 bases separating them. Germline-derived CDR1 and CDR2 are SQVTM and ANQGSEA. This CDR3 spans 13 amino acids. The CDR3 DNA sequence: TGCAGCGCCAAAGGGGCCAGGTACAATGAGCAGTTCTTC. Its translation: CSAKGARYNEQFF.